The next 22 T cell receptor beta chains were all read from a single sample in a study of T cells after yellow fever vaccination (dated by TCRdb to between 2018 and 2021). The treatment or condition label, as the study defines it: live attenuated yellow fever vaccine strain. Library preparation was by 5' RACE. The sequencing machine was an Illumina HiSeq 2500. TCRdb reworked the public reads: Q25 trimming with fastp, MiXCR clone assembly, productive beta chains retained. When rows share a CDR3 protein, they turn into one entry using the most common DNA and genes. For this sample the table gives some 400,000 distinct CDR3 sequences, of which about 6% were detected only once. The ten largest clonotypes hold about 15% of the sample. Sequenced here: PBMCs, sampled 5 days after the yellow fever booster vaccination. The origin of the receptors is a man between 25 and 39 years old who received the YFV17D yellow fever vaccine.

Ten or more counts support this clonotype. The CDR3, as DNA: TGTGCCAGCACCCCTACACCGGGACTAGGGGCAGATACGCAGTATTTT. Protein sequence: CASTPTPGLGADTQYF. The chain recombines TRBV28 with TRBJ2-3; 8 nucleotides agree with TRBD2. V lost 7 bases, J lost 4 bases, and 13 bases stayed unmatched. In germline, CDR1 is MDHEN, CDR2 SYDVKM. The CDR3 consists of 16 residues.

The rearrangement links TRBV20-1 to TRBJ1-2; 9 positions agree with TRBD1. With V trimmed by 6 bases and J by 0 bases, 2 bases remained unmatched. Germline V gene data show CDR1 as DFQATT and CDR2 as SNEGSKA (reference sequence). This CDR3 has 13 amino acids. The CDR3 DNA sequence: TGCAGTGCGGGGACAGGGACTAACTATGGCTACACCTTC. This encodes CSAGTGTNYGYTF.

This clonotype was found a few times. This chain joins TRBV7-9 and TRBJ2-6, with D uncertain. Germline CDR1 and CDR2: SEHNR and FQNEAQ (reference sequence). The V gene lost 7 bases and the J gene lost 4 bases, with 20 bases spanning the gap. This CDR3 contains 17 residues. CDR3 DNA: TGTGCCAGCACCATCGGACCAGTTCGAATCGGGGCCAACGTCCTGACTTTC. It translates to CASTIGPVRIGANVLTF.

This clonotype was detected only a few times. The gene calls are TRBV19 and TRBJ2-1; 8 bases match TRBD1. CDR3 length: 17 amino acids. J was trimmed by 7 bases and V by 3 bases; bases with no gene match: 14. Germline V gene data show CDR1 as LNHDA and CDR2 as SQIVND (reference sequence). The CDR3 spells CASSMRQGARVGNEQFF. The CDR3, as DNA: TGTGCCAGTAGTATGAGGCAGGGGGCCAGGGTTGGGAATGAGCAGTTCTTC.

The V call is TRBV7-2, the J call TRBJ2-3, with unresolved D. Germline lookup yields CDR1 SGHTA and CDR2 FQGNSA. V was cut by 2 bases and J by 5 bases, with 11 bases left in between. The CDR3 is made up of 14 amino acids. The DNA of the CDR3 is TGTGCCAGCAGCTTAAGCCGGCCGCGAGATACGCAGTATTTT. This translates into CASSLSRPRDTQYF.

CDR3 sequence: CASSPQGLGNTDTQYF. The CDR3 region has the DNA TGTGCCAGCAGTCCGCAGGGACTAGGGAATACAGATACGCAGTATTTT. V is TRBV12-3 or TRBV12-4 and J is TRBJ2-3, with TRBD2 matching over 8 bases. V lost 5 bases, J lost 3 bases, and 10 bases stayed unmatched. The CDR3 totals 16 residues.

The chain employs TRBV24-1 and TRBJ2-1, with D tentatively TRBD2 (6 bases). There are 18 residues in the CDR3. Trimming took 2 bases from V and 0 from J, leaving 16 bases between them. CDR1 KGHDR and CDR2 SFDVKD come from the germline V gene. CDR3 sequence reads: CATSDSRRGRASYNEQFF. The CDR3, as DNA: TGTGCCACCAGTGATTCTCGGCGGGGACGGGCCTCCTACAATGAGCAGTTCTTC.

This clonotype was counted only a few times. The J gene is TRBJ2-1, the V gene TRBV28, with 9 positions matching TRBD1. Trimming at V came to 9 bases and at J to 7 bases, leaving 19 bases not matched to a gene. The CDR3 extends over 17 amino acids. The germline V gene has CDR1 MDHEN and CDR2 SYDVKM. DNA for the CDR3: TGTGCCAGTAGGACAGGGGAGAGGCGCGGGAGAGAAAATGAGCAGTTCTTC. As protein: CASRTGERRGRENEQFF. Filled out from reference TRBV28 and TRBJ2-1, the complete variable domain reads DVKVTQSSRYLVKRTGEKVFLECVQDMDHENMFWYRQDPGLGLRLIYFSYDVKMKEKGDIPEGYSVSREKKERFSLILESASTNQTSMYLCASRTGERRGRENEQFFGPGTRLTVL.

This clonotype was counted ten times or more. The chain couples TRBV7-2 to TRBJ2-3, with D perhaps matching TRBD2 (6 bases). There are 15 residues in the CDR3. Germline lookup yields CDR1 SGHTA and CDR2 FQGNSA. V shed 2 bases and J shed 0 bases, with 9 bases lying between them. The CDR3 sequence is CASSLRRGSTDTQYF. In DNA form, the CDR3 reads TGTGCCAGCAGCTTAAGGCGGGGCAGCACAGATACGCAGTATTTT.

This clonotype was detected many times. The J gene is TRBJ2-1, the V gene TRBV7-9; no reliable D call. Germline V gene sequence: CDR1 SEHNR, CDR2 FQNEAQ (reference sequence). V was pared by 5 bases and J by 0 bases, with 8 bases between. This CDR3 is built from 14 residues. CDR3 region: CASSPSTSYNEQFF. As DNA, the CDR3 is TGTGCCAGCAGCCCATCTACCTCCTACAATGAGCAGTTCTTC.

This chain joins TRBV12-3 or TRBV12-4 and TRBJ2-4; TRBD2 agrees at 10 bases. The V segment lost 5 bases and the J segment 7 bases; nucleotides outside the gene matches: 14. The CDR3 totals 17 residues. The CDR3 here is CASSPGAGGEGMNIQYF. CDR3 DNA: TGTGCCAGCAGTCCGGGAGCGGGGGGGGAAGGTATGAACATTCAGTACTTC.

The J gene is TRBJ1-4, the V gene TRBV2, with 7 bases lining up with TRBD1. The V gene end was trimmed by 8 bases and the J gene end by 5 bases; junction bases not matched to a gene: 2. CDR3 length equals 12 residues. Germline CDR1 SNHLY, CDR2 FYNNEI. The DNA for the CDR3 is TGTGCCAGCCAGGGGGTCAATGAAAAACTGTTTTTT. This gives the protein CASQGVNEKLFF.

This clonotype was found a few times. The chain couples TRBV3-1 to TRBJ2-7; D might be TRBD1 (5 bases). From germline, CDR1 is LGHDT and CDR2 YNNKEL (reference sequence). V was clipped by 6 bases and J by 0 bases, with 9 bases between them. The CDR3 covers 13 residues. The CDR3 DNA sequence: TGTGCCAGCAGGGGGCCGGTCTCCTACGAGCAGTACTTC. This sequence encodes CASRGPVSYEQYF.

In its sample, this clonotype was seen many times. The J gene is TRBJ2-1, the V gene TRBV5-1, with TRBD2 as a possible D gene (6 bases). V lost 7 bases to trimming and J lost 4 bases, with 18 bases between them. Germline CDR1 SGHRS, CDR2 YFSETQ. The CDR3 consists of 15 residues. Here the CDR3 reads CASRNQGGGYNEQFF. The CDR3 nucleotides are TGCGCCAGCCGAAACCAGGGAGGAGGATACAATGAGCAGTTCTTC.

The chain has TRBV7-9 and TRBJ2-4, with D tentatively TRBD2 (6 bases). CDR1 and CDR2 (germline): SEHNR, FQNEAQ (reference sequence). V was pared by 1 base and J by 7 bases, with 11 bases between. The CDR3 runs to 14 residues. CDR3 coding DNA: TGTGCCAGCAGCTTAGTTAGCGGAGTCAACATTCAGTACTTC. As protein: CASSLVSGVNIQYF.

This clonotype was picked up many times. This chain joins TRBV11-2 and TRBJ2-7; tentatively, D is TRBD2 (6 bases). The CDR3 runs 16 residues. Trimming pared 3 bases from V and 0 bases from J, leaving 15 bases between. Per the germline V gene, CDR1 is SGHAT and CDR2 is FQNNGV. CDR3 coding DNA: TGTGCCAGCAGCTTGTATGGCGCGGGGAGCTCCTACGAGCAGTACTTC. It specifies CASSLYGAGSSYEQYF.

The genes are TRBV5-1 and TRBJ2-7; the D call may be TRBD1 or TRBD2 (6 bases each). The V gene's germline CDR1 is SGHRS and CDR2 YFSETQ. V lost 4 bases and J lost 8, with 19 bases in between. The CDR3 sequence is 14 residues long. CDR3 residues: CASSRDEGGYKQYF. For the CDR3, the DNA is TGCGCCAGCAGCCGGGACGAGGGGGGATACAAGCAGTACTTC.

This clonotype was recorded at least ten times. The V call is TRBV10-3, the J call TRBJ2-3, with 8 bases lining up with TRBD2. Germline CDR1 is ENHRY and CDR2 is SYGVKD. The CDR3 is made up of 15 amino acids. V shed 6 bases, J shed 8 bases, and the junction held 13 bases outside the gene matches. The CDR3 nucleotides read TGTGCCATCAGGGGTCTAGCGGGCGATGGGGGTACGCAGTATTTT. Translating it yields CAIRGLAGDGGTQYF.

This sequence joins TRBV20-1 and TRBJ1-1; no clear D gene. The CDR3 has 15 amino acids. Germline lookup yields CDR1 DFQATT and CDR2 SNEGSKA (reference sequence). V lost 6 bases to trimming and J lost 0 bases, with 17 bases between them. As DNA, the CDR3 is TGCAGTGCAAGAAGCCCCAATAACATGAACACTGAAGCTTTCTTT. It is translated as CSARSPNNMNTEAFF.

This clonotype was picked up many times. V is TRBV20-1 and J is TRBJ2-3; the match to TRBD2 covers 8 bases. The CDR3 is made up of 14 amino acids. Germline values: CDR1 DFQATT, CDR2 SNEGSKA (reference sequence). V shed 2 bases, J shed 5 bases, and the junction held 6 bases outside the gene matches. CDR3 bases: TGCAGTGCTAGACATACAGCGGGAGTAGATACGCAGTATTTT. This gives the protein CSARHTAGVDTQYF.

This clonotype was detected ten times or more. The J gene is TRBJ2-1, the V gene TRBV7-2, with 9 bases that match TRBD2. Trimming cost V 3 bases and J 5 bases; bases outside gene matches: 5. This CDR3 comprises 15 residues. Germline V CDR1 and CDR2: SGHTA, FQGNSA. CDR3 region: CASSFTSGSHNEQFF. The CDR3 bases are TGTGCCAGCAGCTTTACTAGCGGGTCCCACAATGAGCAGTTCTTC. Combining the CDR3 with reference TRBV7-2 and TRBJ2-1 gives the whole variable domain GAGVSQSPSNKVTEKGKDVELRCDPISGHTALYWYRQSLGQGLEFLIYFQGNSAPDKSGLPSDRFSAERTGGSVSTLTIQRTQQEDSAVYLCASSFTSGSHNEQFFGPGTRLTVL.

The chain employs TRBV12-3 or TRBV12-4 and TRBJ2-5; D is unclear. Trimming pared 7 bases from V and 5 bases from J, leaving 8 bases between. The CDR3 has 11 amino acids. The CDR3 is CASTEQETQYF. DNA of the CDR3: TGTGCCAGCACCGAGCAGGAGACCCAGTACTTC.